This TCR beta chain was recorded in a study of blood T cell repertoires in COVID-19. Profiled with immunoSEQ multiplex PCR; TCRdb holds only in-frame clones, not every one. This table holds under 450,000 clones, around nine tenths found once. Germline CDR1 reads SGHVS; CDR2 reads FNYEAQ. V shed 1 base and J 6 bases; nucleotides not matched to a gene: 12. CDR3 size: 18 residues. The sequencing input was peripheral blood. This TCR came from a woman aged 55-75 years with COVID-19, enrolled during active disease. V is TRBV7-6 and J is TRBJ2-2; 9 positions agree with TRBD1. The CDR3 spells CASSLGSPGQGFSGELFF. CDR3 nucleotides: TGTGCCAGCAGCTTAGGCTCACCGGGACAGGGTTTTTCCGGGGAGCTGTTTTTT.